The 23 T cell receptor beta chains given below trace back to one sample, sequenced in a study of blood T cell repertoires in COVID-19 (TCRdb year 2020). Libraries came from the immunoSEQ multiplex PCR assay. Drawn from immuneACCESS, this table holds only the in-frame rearrangements with V and J called that TCRdb kept. Clones are partly lost; checked studies trace under half to an unresolved V gene and leave the rest unexplained. This sample holds tens of thousands of clones; approximately 80% were observed only once. Approximately 6.3% of the sample belongs to the ten largest clones. The sequenced sample consisted of peripheral blood. All receptors derive from a man in his 70s with COVID-19, enrolled during active disease.

This clone was detected once. The chain has TRBV6-2 or TRBV6-3 and TRBJ2-1; D gene ambiguous. V was cut by 6 bases and J by 7 bases, with 10 bases left in between. This CDR3 comprises 12 residues. From germline, CDR1 is MNHEY and CDR2 SVGEGT. This CDR3 is CASSLLYNEQFF. DNA of the CDR3: TGTGCCAGCAGCCTGTTATATAATGAGCAGTTCTTC.

The chain uses TRBV29-1 and TRBJ2-2; 8 positions match TRBD1. CDR1 is SQVTM and CDR2 is ANQGSEA in the germline V gene. Trimming at V came to 7 bases and at J to 2 bases, leaving 6 bases not matched to a gene. The CDR3 spans 14 residues. CDR3 sequence: CSAQDRANTGELFF. The CDR3 DNA reads as TGCAGCGCTCAGGACAGGGCTAACACCGGGGAGCTGTTTTTT.

This clone was seen a handful of times. The chain recombines TRBV9 with TRBJ1-4, with D maybe TRBD1 (6 bases). The CDR3 contains 15 residues. V lost 0 bases and J lost 8, with 14 bases in between. Germline loops: CDR1 SGDLS, CDR2 YYNGEE. The CDR3 spells CASSVAASGGEKLFF. DNA of the CDR3: TGTGCCAGCAGCGTAGCGGCCTCGGGGGGCGAAAAACTGTTTTTT. Based on the CDR3 plus reference TRBV9 and TRBJ1-4, the full variable domain is DSGVTQTPKHLITATGQRVTLRCSPRSGDLSVYWYQQSLDQGLQFLIQYYNGEERAKGNILERFSAQQFPDLHSELNLSSLELGDSALYFCASSVAASGGEKLFFGSGTQLSVL.

The J gene is TRBJ2-3, the V gene TRBV6-2 or TRBV6-3; TRBD2 might be the D (6 bases). Germline CDR1 and CDR2: MNHEY and SVGEGT. Deletions cut 1 base from V and 5 bases from J, with 7 bases between. This CDR3 contains 13 residues. The CDR3 nucleotides read TGTGCCAGCAGTTACTACGGGAGAGATACGCAGTATTTT. Translated, it gives CASSYYGRDTQYF.

This clone was recorded once. At one boundary the junction diverges from the germline segment, which might be a read error. The CDR3 here is CASSLVLELSF. For the CDR3, the DNA is TGTGCCAGCAGCTTAGTTTTAGAACTCTCCTTC. The chain is built from TRBV7-2 and TRBJ1-2; D is ambiguous. The CDR3 loop spans 11 amino acids. In germline, CDR1 is SGHTA, CDR2 FQGNSA.

The rearrangement uses TRBV3-1 (or the pseudogene TRBV3-2) and TRBJ2-1, with D possibly being TRBD2 (6 bases). Trimming cost V 3 bases and J 10 bases, with 10 bases left between them. Germline values: CDR1 LGHDT, CDR2 YNNKEL (reference sequence). This CDR3 is 12 amino acids long. The chain's CDR3 is CASSQDYLEQFF. DNA for the CDR3: TGTGCCAGCAGCCAGGACTACCTGGAGCAGTTCTTC.

This sequence joins TRBV6-6 and TRBJ2-1, with 7 bases lining up with TRBD2. Germline V lookup: CDR1 MNHNY, CDR2 SVGAGI (reference sequence). The ends lost 7 bases at V and 10 bases at J; junction bases unmatched: 13. This CDR3 is 14 amino acids long. This CDR3 is CASTKGGLADEQFF. CDR3 DNA: TGTGCCAGCACCAAAGGTGGGCTAGCGGACGAGCAGTTCTTC.

The V and J genes are TRBV5-1 and TRBJ2-2; D might be TRBD1 (7 bases). V shed 3 bases and J shed 5 bases, with 8 bases lying between them. This CDR3 spans 13 amino acids. Germline CDR1 SGHRS, CDR2 YFSETQ. This CDR3 reads CASSSGGTGELFF. In nucleotides, the CDR3 is TGCGCCAGCAGCTCAGGGGGGACCGGGGAGCTGTTTTTT.

V gene TRBV6-5 combines with J gene TRBJ1-4, with TRBD1 matching 7 bases. Trimming removed 6 bases from V and 6 bases from J; junction bases left unmatched: 7. The germline V gene encodes CDR1 MNHEY and CDR2 SVGAGI. The CDR3 has 14 residues. The CDR3 spells CASRTGTADEKLFF. In nucleotides, the CDR3 is TGTGCCAGCAGGACCGGGACAGCAGATGAAAAACTGTTTTTT.

V usage is TRBV29-1 and J usage is TRBJ2-3; D gene ambiguous. Germline CDR1 SQVTM, CDR2 ANQGSEA. The V gene lost 3 bases and the J gene lost 1 base, with 8 bases spanning the gap. The CDR3 is 13 amino acids. The CDR3 loop is CSVDVGGTDTQYF. CDR3 DNA sequence: TGCAGCGTTGACGTGGGCGGCACAGATACGCAGTATTTT.

The chain uses TRBV4-2 and TRBJ2-7; TRBD2 matches 8 bases. The CDR3 is 15 residues long. The germline V gene encodes CDR1 LGHNA and CDR2 YNFKEQ. With 1 base clipped from V and 5 bases from J, the junction kept 7 bases outside the gene matches. CDR3 in amino acids: CASSQVERGGNEQYF. The CDR3 DNA follows: TGTGCCAGCAGCCAAGTTGAACGGGGGGGCAACGAGCAGTACTTC.

The table lists this clone with a few counts. The V call is TRBV4-3, the J call TRBJ1-6, with 7 bases identical to TRBD1. The germline V gene encodes CDR1 LGHNA and CDR2 YSLEER. CDR3 length: 16 amino acids. The trim removed 4 bases at V and 8 bases at J, leaving 11 bases unmatched. The CDR3 DNA sequence: TGCGCCAGCAGCCTCACAACAGGGGCCGCGGATTCACCCCTCCACTTT. Amino acids: CASSLTTGAADSPLHF.

J is TRBJ2-5 and V is TRBV3-1 (or the pseudogene TRBV3-2), with TRBD2 identical over 9 bases. This CDR3 is built from 14 residues. Germline values: CDR1 LGHDT, CDR2 YNNKEL (reference sequence). V was pared by 3 bases and J by 2 bases, with 1 base of the junction left unmatched. The CDR3 region has the DNA TGTGCCAGCAGCCAGCTAGCGGGGCAAGAGACCCAGTACTTC. It codes for CASSQLAGQETQYF.

The chain carries TRBV6-6 and TRBJ1-1; the match to TRBD1 covers 10 bases. CDR1 is MNHNY, CDR2 SVGAGI, per germline (reference sequence). V trimming: 8 bases; J trimming: 5 bases; junction bases outside the gene matches: 2. The CDR3 has 12 amino acids. CDR3 residues: CASDRGPTEAFF. DNA for the CDR3: TGTGCCAGCGACAGGGGGCCGACTGAAGCTTTCTTT.

This sequence joins TRBV9 and TRBJ1-1; weak D call: TRBD1 (5 bases). V lost 4 bases to trimming and J lost 0 bases, with 10 bases between them. The CDR3 totals 14 residues. The V gene's germline CDR1 is SGDLS and CDR2 YYNGEE. CDR3 protein: CASSPQALNTEAFF. The CDR3 bases are TGTGCCAGCAGCCCACAGGCCTTGAACACTGAAGCTTTCTTT.

This clone was picked up one time. V is TRBV9 and J is TRBJ2-7, with TRBD2 identical over 7 bases. The CDR3 is 16 residues long. V shed 4 bases, J shed 2 bases, and the junction held 12 bases outside the gene matches. The germline CDR1 and CDR2 sequences are SGDLS and YYNGEE. Written as DNA, the CDR3 is TGTGCCAGCAGCCCGATTTCTAGCGGAGAACCCTACGAGCAGTACTTC. Its translation is CASSPISSGEPYEQYF.

V is TRBV29-1 and J is TRBJ1-2; TRBD1 is a possible D gene (5 bases). Germline CDR1 and CDR2: SQVTM and ANQGSEA. The CDR3 runs 12 residues. The CDR3 protein is CSTARANYGYTF. The DNA of the CDR3 is TGCAGTACGGCCAGGGCTAACTATGGCTACACCTTC. Supplemented by reference TRBV29-1 and TRBJ1-2, the full variable domain reads SAVISQKPSRDICQRGTSLTIQCQVDSQVTMMFWYRQQPGQSLTLIATANQGSEATYESGFVIDKFPISRPNLTFSTLTVSNMSPEDSSIYLCSTARANYGYTFGSGTRLTVV.

This clone was seen only a few times. The rearrangement uses TRBV3-1 (or the pseudogene TRBV3-2) and TRBJ1-2; 7 bases map to TRBD1. The length of the CDR3 is 15 residues. Per the germline V gene, CDR1 is LGHDT and CDR2 is YNNKEL (reference sequence). The junction had 8 bases not matched to a gene; V was cut back by 0 bases and J by 7 bases. The CDR3 DNA reads as TGTGCCAGCAGCCAAGATTGGGGACAGCTGGGTGGCTACACCTTC. This encodes CASSQDWGQLGGYTF.

V and J are TRBV6-1 and TRBJ2-7; possible D gene TRBD1, 5 bases. Germline CDR1 and CDR2: MNHNS and SASEGT. Deletions cut 3 bases from V and 9 bases from J, with 9 bases between. The CDR3 covers 11 residues. Here the CDR3 reads CASSDQGPQYF. The CDR3, as DNA: TGTGCCAGCAGTGATCAGGGTCCGCAGTACTTC.

The gene calls are TRBV5-1 and TRBJ1-1; D may be TRBD1 (5 bases). The V gene lost 0 bases and the J gene lost 1 base, with 10 bases spanning the gap. The CDR3 contains 15 residues. The germline CDR1 and CDR2 sequences are SGHRS and YFSETQ. In DNA, the CDR3 is TGCGCCAGCAGCTTGGCCGTCCAGGGGAACACTGAAGCTTTCTTT. This gives the protein CASSLAVQGNTEAFF.

This chain links TRBV6-5 with TRBJ1-1; 9 bases are a match to TRBD1. Germline V lookup: CDR1 MNHEY, CDR2 SVGAGI. The CDR3 contains 15 residues. The J segment lost 7 bases and the V segment lost 2 bases, leaving 8 bases of the junction unmatched. DNA of the CDR3: TGTGCCAGCAGTTACCCCGGGACAGGGTATATTGAAGCTTTCTTT. It translates to CASSYPGTGYIEAFF.

The chain couples TRBV6-2 or TRBV6-3 to TRBJ1-1; 7 bases align to TRBD1. Germline loops: CDR1 MNHEY, CDR2 SVGEGT. J lost 11 bases, V lost 10 bases, and 25 bases had no gene match. CDR3 size: 16 residues. The CDR3 DNA reads TGTGCCAACAGCCCAACCCGAGGGGGCCCCAAGTTATCGGCTTTCTTT. Translation: CANSPTRGGPKLSAFF.

This rearrangement joins TRBV7-2 to TRBJ2-1; D gene ambiguous. The V end was cut by 2 bases, the J end by 4 bases, with 6 bases between. The V gene's germline CDR1 is SGHTA and CDR2 FQGNSA. The CDR3 has 13 amino acids. CDR3 bases: TGTGCCAGCAGCTTACTCCTGTACAATGAGCAGTTCTTC. This gives the protein CASSLLLYNEQFF.